Listed below are T cell receptor beta chains from one sample, sequenced in a study of cytomegalovirus exposure and HLA in healthy donors. The data were produced by immunoSEQ multiplex PCR, yet TCRdb's version contains in-frame clones alone and is incomplete. The table includes approximately 100,000 clones, about 81% detected once. The sequenced sample consisted of PBMCs. These receptors were collected from a man aged 18 to 29 in good health and CMV-seropositive. Each CDR3 is given with its conserved first and last residue. Fields, in order: J gene, V gene, CDR3 protein.

j_call: TRBJ2-1; v_call: TRBV6-4; cdr3_aa: CASSELAGVGNEQFF
j_call: TRBJ2-5; v_call: TRBV5-1; cdr3_aa: CASRIGTSQETQYF
j_call: TRBJ1-1; v_call: TRBV2; cdr3_aa: CARGTGGADTEAFF
j_call: TRBJ1-4; v_call: TRBV27; cdr3_aa: CASSNRNRGEKLFF
j_call: TRBJ2-7; v_call: TRBV6-5; cdr3_aa: CASSYSPPGQGNEQYF
j_call: TRBJ2-3; v_call: TRBV7-2; cdr3_aa: CASSLEASGGSPSTDTQYF
j_call: TRBJ1-1; v_call: TRBV28; cdr3_aa: CASILPGGIEAFF
j_call: TRBJ2-2; v_call: TRBV10-3; cdr3_aa: CAISEPRQGFTGELFF
j_call: TRBJ1-2; v_call: TRBV6-1; cdr3_aa: CASSGGGTYGYTF
j_call: TRBJ2-7; v_call: TRBV5-6; cdr3_aa: CASSAIAGSYEQYF
j_call: TRBJ1-3; v_call: TRBV23-1; cdr3_aa: CASLLIRGRGGNTIYF
j_call: TRBJ1-1; v_call: TRBV9; cdr3_aa: CASSPTGQVPEAFF
j_call: TRBJ2-7; v_call: TRBV18; cdr3_aa: CASSPRWDSIPYEQYF
j_call: TRBJ2-5; v_call: TRBV4-1; cdr3_aa: CASSQGLARETQYF
j_call: TRBJ2-7; v_call: TRBV6-6; cdr3_aa: CASSYSQGPPSEQYF
j_call: TRBJ1-6; v_call: TRBV18; cdr3_aa: CASSPQEGSGSPLHF
j_call: TRBJ2-1; v_call: TRBV2; cdr3_aa: CASNGGAGNPYNEQFF
j_call: TRBJ1-1; v_call: TRBV5-4; cdr3_aa: CASSLGGGATEAFF